This T cell receptor beta chain was identified during a study of regulatory T cells in long-lasting Graves disease (dated by TCRdb to about 2021). About the investigation overall: Persistent Graves' disease was defined as antithyroid drug treatment for over 5 years with persistently positive TSH receptor autoantibodies. This study used TCR sequencing and RNA sequencing of peripheral blood to compare persistent Graves' disease patients against newly diagnosed Graves' disease patients. The study was conducted in China and was registered as a clinical trial. A total of some 33 samples were covered by TCR sequencing, comprising 13 persistent and roughly 20 newly diagnosed Graves' disease patients. In the clinical cohort, patients with persistent Graves' disease had used antithyroid drugs for an average of about 9.3 years.

The time point label, read with the paper, signifies: persistent/refractory GD, antithyroid drugs over 5 years with positive TRAb. For both TCR sequencing and RNA sequencing, RNA was extracted from PBMCs in TRIzol. The diagnosis of Graves' disease followed American Thyroid Association guidelines. Patients for the study were recruited at an endocrinology department in Xi'an, China. Each patient gave about 9.1 milliliters of peripheral blood, collected in an EDTA anticoagulant tube. Ficoll Paque Plus density gradient separation was used to isolate PBMCs, and no further T cell sorting was done. An Agilent 2100 Bioanalyzer and agarose gel were used to assess RNA quality, and a NanoDrop 2000 was used to measure RNA concentration. Receptor libraries were prepared by multiplex PCR. Sequencing was carried out with an Illumina HiSeq 4000. iRepertoire HTBI primers and Arm-PCR amplification of CDR3 regions were used to construct TCR beta libraries. Before sequencing, the PCR products underwent gel purification. Per the source publication's procedure: Gene usage analysis of CDR3 amino acid clonotypes used the 62 TRBV and around 14 TRBJ segments found across samples. COPE and FqMerger were used to merge filtered high-quality paired reads into contigs. BLAST was used to align contigs to IMGT TRBV, TRBD and TRBJ reference genes, and CDR3 was defined according to IMGT. Clonotypes above 0.1% frequency were classified as highly expanded clones. Shannon entropy served as the measure of repertoire diversity, while the Gini coefficient captured V-J evenness. A clonotype found in more than one individual was treated as public. TCRdb ran its own pipeline on the public reads, namely fastp trimming at Q25 and MiXCR clone calling, and kept in-frame beta chains. Identical CDR3 proteins give one entry, which carries the most common genes and DNA. TCRdb assigned the V and J calls; the authors' analysis was not used. Recorded for this sample are roughly 490,000 distinct CDR3 sequences; less than 25% of them occurred a single time. Together, the top ten hold 13% of the sample.

Results the study describes overall, beyond this receptor: Lower TCR Shannon entropy and fewer highly expanded clones were observed in persistent Graves' disease patients than in newly diagnosed patients, which suggested clonal expansion. Sequencing and analysis were restricted to the TCR beta chain. TRBV28, TRBJ1-2 and TRBJ2-5 were preferentially used in persistent disease, while TRBV20-1 and TRBJ2-1 were favored in newly diagnosed disease. Peripheral blood alone was examined, since thyroid tissue, which constituted the primary lesion, could not be accessed. The small sample size was acknowledged by the authors as a limitation that may reduce accuracy. Persistent patients shared more public clonotypes among themselves (around 2,500) than newly diagnosed patients did (more than 950).

This clonotype was counted at least ten times. The target of this receptor is not known. It has no much larger one-base neighbor in the sample; base qualities were not kept. Trimming leaves V shorter by 4 bases and J shorter by 5 bases, with the junction holding 3 bases beyond the gene matches. Taken from the germline V gene (reference sequence), the CDR1 and CDR2 loops are DFQATT and SNEGSKA. CDR3 length: 13 amino acids, cysteine to phenylalanine. Only the CDR3 DNA is retained, 39 bases long and in frame from the first base. This specimen consisted of peripheral blood mononuclear cells (PBMCs), obtained when the disease was refractory, from a patient treated with antithyroid drugs. The receptor was derived from a female donor with Graves disease. This receptor chain uses TRBV20-1 and TRBJ2-1; 9 nucleotides in the junction match TRBD2. The CDR3 in this case is CSAKSGRNNEQFF. The nucleotides are TGCAGTGCTAAAAGCGGGAGGAACAATGAGCAGTTCTTC.